This T cell receptor (beta chain) was obtained from a study of shared clonotypes between healthy human individuals. Whole-study context: Used for every donor were three CD4 naive, three CD4 memory, two CD8 naive and one CD8 memory plate.

CD4+ cell separation produced CD45RA+ naive and CD45RA-negative memory subsets. Study-wide results and caveats: The sampled material consisted only of blood, and tissue repertoires are likely to differ.

Sorted-subset replicate PCR reactions were performed with approximately 0.2 ug DNA, corresponding to roughly 30,000 T cell genomes. Some clones are missing from TCRdb's copy, which holds only in-frame ones; the method was immunoSEQ multiplex PCR. The data contain 2 million to 2.5 million clones, 90% to 96% of them singletons. Notes on this clone: The antigen remains undetermined.

The receptor was isolated from a man aged 18 to 30 in good health. Sequencing used naive CD4+ T cells sorted from blood. Subset here: CD45RA+ positively selected.

This chain's CDR3 is CASSQDLEFEGLFF. CDR3 nucleotide sequence: TGCGCCAGCAGCCAAGATCTGGAGTTTGAGGGGCTGTTTTTT. The chain joins TRBV4-3 to TRBJ2-2; the D gene is possibly TRBD2 (5 bases). The V gene's germline CDR1 is LGHNA and CDR2 YSLEER. V was shortened by 0 bases and J by 13 bases, with 15 bases between the two germline ends. The CDR3 consists of 14 residues.